The clone carrying this TCR beta chain was picked up a small number of times. The antigen remains unidentified. The data are from a study of regulatory T cells in long-lasting Graves disease. Study conclusions and caveats: Persistent Graves' patients possessed reduced TCR diversity relative to recently diagnosed ones. Persistent patients had more shared public clonotypes (under 3,000) than new patients (roughly 970).

Specified time point: persistent/refractory GD, antithyroid drugs over 5 years with positive TRAb. TCR sequences were obtained from RNA taken from PBMCs. Patients of an endocrinology department in Xi'an, China, were included. Blood from the periphery, approximately 9 milliliters in all, was drawn into EDTA tubes. Trimming took 1 base from V and 3 from J, leaving 14 bases between them. The CDR3 contains 15 residues. Germline V CDR1 and CDR2: SGHDT, YYEEEE. Library construction for TCR beta used iRepertoire HTBI primers and Arm-PCR of CDR3 regions. TCRdb processed the multiplex PCR reads anew with MiXCR; each CDR3 protein has one entry. The top ten hold 7.8% of the sample, which has hundreds of thousands of distinct CDR3 sequences, less than 25% seen once.

This clonotype was obtained from a female donor with Graves disease. The chain couples TRBV5-6 to TRBJ2-7; D call uncertain. The sequenced sample was peripheral blood mononuclear cells (PBMCs), obtained when the disease was refractory, from a patient treated with antithyroid drugs. CDR3 coding DNA: TGTGCCAGCAGCTTGTTGATAGACTCAAGCTACGAGCAGTACTTC. Protein product: CASSLLIDSSYEQYF.